Reported below is one TCR beta chain. Its antigen is not identified. This specimen includes other DNA sequences encoding the same CDR3. cDNA synthesis used the whole RNA isolate, giving expressed TCRB sequences. Generated by immunoSEQ multiplex PCR, the TCRdb table keeps only in-frame clones and is missing some. The repertoire includes a few hundred thousand clones, roughly 17% of them detected once, and more than 0.075% sits in the top ten. CDR1 is SGDLS and CDR2 is YYNGEE in the germline V gene. The V end was cut by 0 bases, the J end by 4 bases, with 11 bases between. The CDR3 extends over 15 amino acids. The data were taken from a study of beta chain features in type 1 diabetes. Study-wide points: All four CD4+ subsets from Type 1 diabetes patients carried moderately but significantly shorter TCRB CDR3s. Within patients, naive, central memory and Treg TCRB repertoires seemed more similar than within healthy donors.

The chain has TRBV9 and TRBJ2-1, with a possible D match to TRBD2 (6 bases). The TCR comes from a man under 40 with type 1 diabetes. The sequenced material came from naive CD4+ T cells from blood. CDR3 residues: CASSVASGVYNEQFF. In DNA, the CDR3 is TGTGCCAGCAGCGTAGCTTCGGGGGTGTACAATGAGCAGTTCTTC.